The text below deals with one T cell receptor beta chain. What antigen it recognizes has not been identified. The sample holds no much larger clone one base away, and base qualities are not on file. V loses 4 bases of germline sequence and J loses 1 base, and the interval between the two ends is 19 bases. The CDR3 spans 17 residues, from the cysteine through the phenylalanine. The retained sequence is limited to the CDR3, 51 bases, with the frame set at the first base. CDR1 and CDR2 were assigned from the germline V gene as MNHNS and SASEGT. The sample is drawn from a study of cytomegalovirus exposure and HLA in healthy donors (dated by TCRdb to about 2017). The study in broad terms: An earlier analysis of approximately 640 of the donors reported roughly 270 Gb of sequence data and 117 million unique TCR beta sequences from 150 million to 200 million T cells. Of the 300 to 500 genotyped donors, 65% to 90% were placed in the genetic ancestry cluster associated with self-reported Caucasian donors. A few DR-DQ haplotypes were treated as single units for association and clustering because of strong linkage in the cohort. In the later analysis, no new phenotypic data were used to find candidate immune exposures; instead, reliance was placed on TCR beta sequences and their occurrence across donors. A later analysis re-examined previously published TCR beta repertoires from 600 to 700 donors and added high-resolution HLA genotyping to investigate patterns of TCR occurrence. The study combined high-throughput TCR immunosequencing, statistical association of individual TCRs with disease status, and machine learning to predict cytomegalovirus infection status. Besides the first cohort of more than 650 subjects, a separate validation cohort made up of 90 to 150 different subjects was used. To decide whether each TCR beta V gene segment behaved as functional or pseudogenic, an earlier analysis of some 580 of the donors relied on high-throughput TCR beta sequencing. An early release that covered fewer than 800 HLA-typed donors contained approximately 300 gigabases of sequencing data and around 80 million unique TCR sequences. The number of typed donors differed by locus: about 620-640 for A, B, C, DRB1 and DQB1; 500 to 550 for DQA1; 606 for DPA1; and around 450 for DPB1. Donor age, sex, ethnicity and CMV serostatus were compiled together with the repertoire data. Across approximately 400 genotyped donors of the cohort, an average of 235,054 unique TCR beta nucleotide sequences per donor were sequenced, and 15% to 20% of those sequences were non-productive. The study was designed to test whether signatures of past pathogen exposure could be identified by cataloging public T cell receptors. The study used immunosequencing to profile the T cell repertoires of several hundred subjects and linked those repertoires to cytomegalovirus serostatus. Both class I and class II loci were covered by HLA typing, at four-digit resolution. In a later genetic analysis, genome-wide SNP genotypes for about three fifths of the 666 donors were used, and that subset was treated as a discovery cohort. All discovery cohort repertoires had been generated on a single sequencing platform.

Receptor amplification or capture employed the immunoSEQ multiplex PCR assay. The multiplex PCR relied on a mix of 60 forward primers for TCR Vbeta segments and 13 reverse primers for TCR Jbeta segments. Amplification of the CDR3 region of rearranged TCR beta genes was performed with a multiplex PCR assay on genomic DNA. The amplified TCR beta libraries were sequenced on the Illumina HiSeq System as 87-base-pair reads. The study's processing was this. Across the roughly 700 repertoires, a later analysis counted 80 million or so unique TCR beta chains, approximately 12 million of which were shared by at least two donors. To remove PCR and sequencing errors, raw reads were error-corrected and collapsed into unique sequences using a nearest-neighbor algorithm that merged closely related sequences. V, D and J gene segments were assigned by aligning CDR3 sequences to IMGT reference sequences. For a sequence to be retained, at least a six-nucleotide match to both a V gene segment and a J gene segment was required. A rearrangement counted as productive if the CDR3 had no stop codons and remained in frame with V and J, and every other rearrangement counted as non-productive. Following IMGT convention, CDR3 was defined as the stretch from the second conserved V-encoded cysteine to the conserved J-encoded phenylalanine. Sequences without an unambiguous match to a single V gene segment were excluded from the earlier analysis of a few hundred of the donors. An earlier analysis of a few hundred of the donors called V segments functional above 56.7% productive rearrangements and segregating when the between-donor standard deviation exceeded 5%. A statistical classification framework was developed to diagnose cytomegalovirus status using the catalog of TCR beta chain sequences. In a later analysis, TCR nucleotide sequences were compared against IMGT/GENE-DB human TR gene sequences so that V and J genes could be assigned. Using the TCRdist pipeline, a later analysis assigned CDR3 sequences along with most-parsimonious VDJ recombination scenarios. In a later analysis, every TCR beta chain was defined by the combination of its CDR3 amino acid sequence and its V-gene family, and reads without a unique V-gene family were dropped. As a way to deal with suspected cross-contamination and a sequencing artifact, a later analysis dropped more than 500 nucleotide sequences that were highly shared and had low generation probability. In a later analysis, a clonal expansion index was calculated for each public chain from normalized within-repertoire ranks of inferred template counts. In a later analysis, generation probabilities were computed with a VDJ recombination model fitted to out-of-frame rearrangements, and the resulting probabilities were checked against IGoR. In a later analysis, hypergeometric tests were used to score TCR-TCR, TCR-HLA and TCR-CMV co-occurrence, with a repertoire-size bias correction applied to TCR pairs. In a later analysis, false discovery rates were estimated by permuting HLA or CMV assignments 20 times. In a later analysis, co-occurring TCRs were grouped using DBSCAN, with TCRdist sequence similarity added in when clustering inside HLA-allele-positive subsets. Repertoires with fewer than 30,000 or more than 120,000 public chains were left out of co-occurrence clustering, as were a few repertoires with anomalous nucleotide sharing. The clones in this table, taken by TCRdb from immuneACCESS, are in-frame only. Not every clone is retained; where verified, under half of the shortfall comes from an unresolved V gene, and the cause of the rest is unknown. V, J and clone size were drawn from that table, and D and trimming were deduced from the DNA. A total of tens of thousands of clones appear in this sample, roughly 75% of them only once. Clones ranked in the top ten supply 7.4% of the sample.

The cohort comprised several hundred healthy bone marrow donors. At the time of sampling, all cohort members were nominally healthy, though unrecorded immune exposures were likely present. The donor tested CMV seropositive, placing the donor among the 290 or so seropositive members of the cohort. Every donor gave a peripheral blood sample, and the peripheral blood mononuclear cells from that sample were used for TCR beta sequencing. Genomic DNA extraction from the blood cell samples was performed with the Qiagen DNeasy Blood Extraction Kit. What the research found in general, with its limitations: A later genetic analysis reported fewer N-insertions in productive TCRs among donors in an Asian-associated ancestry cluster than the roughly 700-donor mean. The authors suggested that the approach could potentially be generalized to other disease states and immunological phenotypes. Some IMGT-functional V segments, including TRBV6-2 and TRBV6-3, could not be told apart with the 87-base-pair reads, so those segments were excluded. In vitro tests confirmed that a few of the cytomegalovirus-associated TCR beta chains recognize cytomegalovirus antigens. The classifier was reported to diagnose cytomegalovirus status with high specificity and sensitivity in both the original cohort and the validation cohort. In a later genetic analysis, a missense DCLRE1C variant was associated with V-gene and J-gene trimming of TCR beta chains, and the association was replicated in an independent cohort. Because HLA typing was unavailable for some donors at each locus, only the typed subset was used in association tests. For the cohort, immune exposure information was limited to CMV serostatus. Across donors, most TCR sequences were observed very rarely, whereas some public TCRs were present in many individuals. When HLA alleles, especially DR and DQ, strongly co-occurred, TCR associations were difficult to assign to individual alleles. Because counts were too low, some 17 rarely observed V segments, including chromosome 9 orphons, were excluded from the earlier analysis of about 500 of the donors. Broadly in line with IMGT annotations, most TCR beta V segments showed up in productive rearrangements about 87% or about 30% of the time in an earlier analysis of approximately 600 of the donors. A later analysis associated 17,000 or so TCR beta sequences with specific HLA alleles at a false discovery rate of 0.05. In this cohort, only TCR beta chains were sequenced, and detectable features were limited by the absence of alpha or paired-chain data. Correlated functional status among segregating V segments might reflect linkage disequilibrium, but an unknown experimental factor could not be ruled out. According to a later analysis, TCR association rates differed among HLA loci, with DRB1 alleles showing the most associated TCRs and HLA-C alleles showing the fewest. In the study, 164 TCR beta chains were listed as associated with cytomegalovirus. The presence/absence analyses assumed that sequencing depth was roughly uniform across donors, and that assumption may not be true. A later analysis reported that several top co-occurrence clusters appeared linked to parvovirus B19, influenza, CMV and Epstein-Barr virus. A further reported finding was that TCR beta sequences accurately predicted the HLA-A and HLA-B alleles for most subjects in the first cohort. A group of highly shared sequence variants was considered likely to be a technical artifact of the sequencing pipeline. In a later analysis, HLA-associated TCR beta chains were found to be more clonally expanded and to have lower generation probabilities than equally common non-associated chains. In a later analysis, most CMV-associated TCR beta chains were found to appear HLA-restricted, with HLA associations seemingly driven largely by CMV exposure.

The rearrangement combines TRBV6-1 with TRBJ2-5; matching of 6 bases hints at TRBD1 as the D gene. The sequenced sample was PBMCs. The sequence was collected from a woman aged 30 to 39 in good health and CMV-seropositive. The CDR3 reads CASSGPGTSNPQETQYF. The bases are TGTGCCAGCAGTGGGCCCGGGACATCGAACCCCCAAGAGACCCAGTACTTC.